This T cell receptor (beta chain) was obtained from a study of blood T cell repertoires in COVID-19. Study-level background: The study drew acute and convalescent COVID-19 samples from the United States, Italy and Spain. The cDNA or gDNA used as material had been derived from T cells, B-cell-depleted T cells, or PBMCs.

Germline loops: CDR1 SGHNT, CDR2 YYREEE (reference sequence). The ends lost 2 bases at V and 1 base at J; junction bases unmatched: 2. The CDR3 is 15 amino acids. Only in-frame clones appear in the TCRdb table, and some are missing; sequencing was by immunoSEQ multiplex PCR. The data contain more than 150,000 clones, approximately 90% of them singletons. This clonotype originated in a man aged 18 to 30 with acute or convalescent COVID-19. Sequencing input: peripheral blood. This sequence joins TRBV5-4 and TRBJ2-2; 7 bases match TRBD2. This CDR3 is CASSLGGGNTGELFF. The CDR3 region has the DNA TGTGCCAGCAGCTTAGGCGGGGGGAACACCGGGGAGCTGTTTTTT.